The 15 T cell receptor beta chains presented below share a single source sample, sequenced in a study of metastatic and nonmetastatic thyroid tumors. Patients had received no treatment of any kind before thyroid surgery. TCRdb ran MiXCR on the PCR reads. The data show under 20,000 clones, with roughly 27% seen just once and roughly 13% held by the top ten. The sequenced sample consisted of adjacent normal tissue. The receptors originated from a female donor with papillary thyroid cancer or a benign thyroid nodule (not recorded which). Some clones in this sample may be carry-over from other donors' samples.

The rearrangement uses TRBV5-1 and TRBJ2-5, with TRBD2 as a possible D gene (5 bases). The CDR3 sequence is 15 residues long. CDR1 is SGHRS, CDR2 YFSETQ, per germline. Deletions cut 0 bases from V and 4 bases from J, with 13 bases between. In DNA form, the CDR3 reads TGCGCCAGCAGCTTGGCCCTGGGTAGCGTAGAGACCCAGTACTTC. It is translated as CASSLALGSVETQYF. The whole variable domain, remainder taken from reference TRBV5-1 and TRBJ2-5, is KAGVTQTPRYLIKTRGQQVTLSCSPISGHRSVSWYQQTPGQGLQFLFEYFSETQRNKGNFPGRFSGRQFSNSRSEMNVSTLELGDSALYLCASSLALGSVETQYFGPGTRLLVL.

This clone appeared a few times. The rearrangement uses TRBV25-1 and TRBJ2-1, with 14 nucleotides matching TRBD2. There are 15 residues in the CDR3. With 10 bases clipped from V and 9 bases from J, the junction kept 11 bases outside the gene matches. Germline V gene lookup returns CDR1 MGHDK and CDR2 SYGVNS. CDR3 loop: CATNTGLAGVCEQFF. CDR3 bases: TGTGCCACCAACACGGGACTAGCGGGAGTGTGTGAGCAGTTCTTC. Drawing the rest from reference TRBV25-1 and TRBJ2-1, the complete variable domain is EADIYQTPRYLVIGTGKKITLECSQTMGHDKMYWYQQDPGMELHLIHYSYGVNSTEKGDLSSESTVSRIRTEHFPLTLESARPSHTSQYLCATNTGLAGVCEQFFGPGTRLTVL.

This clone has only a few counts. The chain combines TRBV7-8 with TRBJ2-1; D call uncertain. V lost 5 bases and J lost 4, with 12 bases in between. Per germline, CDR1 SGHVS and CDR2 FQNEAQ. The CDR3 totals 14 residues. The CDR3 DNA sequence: TGTGCCAGCAGCCCCGGTGCTGCTTACAATGAGCAGTTCTTC. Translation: CASSPGAAYNEQFF. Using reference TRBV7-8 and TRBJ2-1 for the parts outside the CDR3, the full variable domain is GAGVSQSPRYKVAKRGQDVALRCDPISGHVSLFWYQQALGQGPEFLTYFQNEAQLDKSGLPSDRFFAERPEGSVSTLKIQRTQQEDSAVYLCASSPGAAYNEQFFGPGTRLTVL.

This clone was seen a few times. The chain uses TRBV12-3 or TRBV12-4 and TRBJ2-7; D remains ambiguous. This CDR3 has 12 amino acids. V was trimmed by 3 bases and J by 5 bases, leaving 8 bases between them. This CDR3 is CASSFSRNEQYF. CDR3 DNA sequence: TGTGCCAGCAGTTTTTCCAGGAACGAGCAGTACTTC.

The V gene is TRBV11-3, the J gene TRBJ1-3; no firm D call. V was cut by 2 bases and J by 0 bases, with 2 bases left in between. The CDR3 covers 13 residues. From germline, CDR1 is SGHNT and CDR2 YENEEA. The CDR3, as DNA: TGTGCCAGCAGCTTAAACTCTGGAAACACCATATATTTT. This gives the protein CASSLNSGNTIYF.

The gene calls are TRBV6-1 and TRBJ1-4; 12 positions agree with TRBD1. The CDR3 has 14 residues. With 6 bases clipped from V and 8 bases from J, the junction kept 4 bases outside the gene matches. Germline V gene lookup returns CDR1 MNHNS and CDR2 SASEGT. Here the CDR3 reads CASRTGQGAEKLFF. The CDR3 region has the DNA TGTGCCAGCAGGACGGGACAGGGGGCGGAAAAACTGTTTTTT.

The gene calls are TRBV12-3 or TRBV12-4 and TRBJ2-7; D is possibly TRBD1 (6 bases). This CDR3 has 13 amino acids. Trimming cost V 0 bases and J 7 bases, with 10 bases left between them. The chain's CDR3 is CASSLALTGEQYF. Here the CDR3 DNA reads TGTGCCAGCAGTTTAGCGCTGACAGGAGAGCAGTACTTC.

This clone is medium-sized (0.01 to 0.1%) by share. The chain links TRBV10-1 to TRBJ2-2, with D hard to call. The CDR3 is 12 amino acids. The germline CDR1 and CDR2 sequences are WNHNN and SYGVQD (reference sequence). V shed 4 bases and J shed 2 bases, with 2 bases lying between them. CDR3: CASSGNTGELFF. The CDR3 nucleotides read TGCGCCAGCAGTGGTAACACCGGGGAGCTGTTTTTT.

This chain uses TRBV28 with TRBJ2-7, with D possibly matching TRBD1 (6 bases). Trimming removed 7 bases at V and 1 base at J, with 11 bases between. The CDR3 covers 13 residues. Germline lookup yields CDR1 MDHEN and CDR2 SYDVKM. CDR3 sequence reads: CASNPTGSYEQYF. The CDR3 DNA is TGTGCCAGCAACCCGACAGGATCCTACGAGCAGTACTTC. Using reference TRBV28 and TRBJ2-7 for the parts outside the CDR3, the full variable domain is DVKVTQSSRYLVKRTGEKVFLECVQDMDHENMFWYRQDPGLGLRLIYFSYDVKMKEKGDIPEGYSVSREKKERFSLILESASTNQTSMYLCASNPTGSYEQYFGPGTRLTVT.

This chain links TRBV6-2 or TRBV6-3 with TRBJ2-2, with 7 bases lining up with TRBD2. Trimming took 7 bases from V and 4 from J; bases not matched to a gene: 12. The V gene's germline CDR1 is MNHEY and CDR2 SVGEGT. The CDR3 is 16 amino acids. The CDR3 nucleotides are TGTGCCAGCATTCGACTAGCCGGGGGGAGCACCGGGGAGCTGTTTTTT. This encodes CASIRLAGGSTGELFF.

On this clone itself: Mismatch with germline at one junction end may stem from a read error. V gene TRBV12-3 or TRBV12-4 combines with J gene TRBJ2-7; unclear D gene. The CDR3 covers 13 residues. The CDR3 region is CASRVQVFYEKYF. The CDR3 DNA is TGTGCCAGCCGGGTACAAGTCTTCTACGAGAAGTACTTC.

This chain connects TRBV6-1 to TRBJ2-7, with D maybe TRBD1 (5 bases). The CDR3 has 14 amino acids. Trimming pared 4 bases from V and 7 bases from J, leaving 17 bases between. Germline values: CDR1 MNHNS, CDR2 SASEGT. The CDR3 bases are TGTGCCAGCAGTGCCGAATGCAGGGTACCGGAGCAGTACTTC. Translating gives CASSAECRVPEQYF.

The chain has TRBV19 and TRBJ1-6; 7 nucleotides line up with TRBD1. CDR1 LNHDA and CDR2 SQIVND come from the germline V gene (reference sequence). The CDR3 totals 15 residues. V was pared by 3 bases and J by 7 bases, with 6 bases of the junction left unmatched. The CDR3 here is CASSMTWDSNSPLHF. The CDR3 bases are TGTGCCAGTAGTATGACCTGGGACAGCAATTCACCCCTCCACTTT. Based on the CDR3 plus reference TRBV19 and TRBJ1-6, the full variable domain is DGGITQSPKYLFRKEGQNVTLSCEQNLNHDAMYWYRQDPGQGLRLIYYSQIVNDFQKGDIAEGYSVSREKKESFPLTVTSAQKNPTAFYLCASSMTWDSNSPLHFGNGTRLTVT.

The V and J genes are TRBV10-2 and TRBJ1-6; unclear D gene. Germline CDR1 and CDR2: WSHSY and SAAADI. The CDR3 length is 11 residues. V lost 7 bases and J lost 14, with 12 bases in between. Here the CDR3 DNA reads TGCGCCAGCACCCAAACCGGGACCCTCCACTTT. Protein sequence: CASTQTGTLHF.

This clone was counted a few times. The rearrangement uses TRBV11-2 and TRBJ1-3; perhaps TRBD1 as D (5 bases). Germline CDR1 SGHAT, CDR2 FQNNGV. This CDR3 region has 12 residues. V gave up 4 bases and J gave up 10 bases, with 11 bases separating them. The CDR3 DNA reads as TGTGCCAGCAGCTCCCCCGGGGGGACCATATATTTT. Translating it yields CASSSPGGTIYF.